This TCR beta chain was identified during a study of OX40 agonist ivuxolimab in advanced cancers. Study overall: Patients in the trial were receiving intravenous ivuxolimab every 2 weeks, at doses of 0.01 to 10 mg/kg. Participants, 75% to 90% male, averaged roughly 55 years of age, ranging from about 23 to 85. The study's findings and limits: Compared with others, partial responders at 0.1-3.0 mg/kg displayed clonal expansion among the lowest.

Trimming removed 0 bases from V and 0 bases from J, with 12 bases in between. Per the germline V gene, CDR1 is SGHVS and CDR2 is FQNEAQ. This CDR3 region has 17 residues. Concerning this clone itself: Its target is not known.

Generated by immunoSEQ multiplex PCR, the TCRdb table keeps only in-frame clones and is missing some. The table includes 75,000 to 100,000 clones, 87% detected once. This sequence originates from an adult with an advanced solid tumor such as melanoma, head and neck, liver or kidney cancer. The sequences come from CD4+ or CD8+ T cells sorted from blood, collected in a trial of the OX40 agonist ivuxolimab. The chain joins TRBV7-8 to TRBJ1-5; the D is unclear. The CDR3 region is CASSLARTVGSNQPQHF. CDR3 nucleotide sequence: TGTGCCAGCAGCTTAGCAAGGACCGTGGGTAGCAATCAGCCCCAGCATTTT.